Each of the 10 T cell receptor beta chains below was sequenced from the same sample in a study of blood T cells in healthy people across ages. A sample-barcoded 5' primer and a J-beta primer mix were used in a second PCR of about 6 to 12 cycles. MiXCR, run by TCRdb on the 5' RACE reads, gives a single entry per CDR3 protein. The table records approximately 400,000 distinct CDR3 sequences, roughly half of them present only once. The source material was blood. The receptors here all came from a man in his 60s in good health.

About this clonotype itself: A read error may explain this, as a much larger clone is one base away. This chain joins TRBV7-9 and TRBJ2-7; D is perhaps TRBD1 (6 bases). The CDR3 is 13 amino acids. V lost 5 bases, J lost 2 bases, and 10 bases lay in between. Germline values: CDR1 SEHNR, CDR2 FQNEAQ (reference sequence). CDR3 nucleotide sequence: TGTGCCAGCAGCCGACAGGAAACCTACGAGCAGTACTTC. The encoded protein is CASSRQETYEQYF.

The rearrangement uses TRBV12-3 or TRBV12-4 and TRBJ2-5; 8 bases match TRBD2. CDR3 length: 15 amino acids. With V trimmed by 4 bases and J by 2 bases, 6 bases remained unmatched. The CDR3 protein is CASSCGSGGQETQYF. In DNA form, the CDR3 reads TGTGCCAGCAGTTGTGGGAGCGGGGGACAAGAGACCCAGTACTTC.

The V and J genes are TRBV27 and TRBJ1-2; 10 bases fit TRBD1. The V gene end was trimmed by 6 bases and the J gene end by 5 bases; junction bases not matched to a gene: 6. CDR3 length: 14 residues. In germline, CDR1 is MNHEY, CDR2 SMNVEV (reference sequence). CDR3 protein: CASSTDRGRYGYTF. The CDR3 nucleotides are TGTGCCAGCAGCACGGACAGGGGGAGATATGGCTACACCTTC.

The chain is built from TRBV27 and TRBJ2-3; the D is unclear. This CDR3 comprises 13 residues. V shed 3 bases and J shed 2 bases, with 6 bases lying between them. The V gene's germline CDR1 is MNHEY and CDR2 SMNVEV (reference sequence). CDR3 loop: CASSFTNTDTQYF. CDR3 nucleotide sequence: TGTGCCAGCAGTTTTACGAACACAGATACGCAGTATTTT.

V is TRBV7-2 and J is TRBJ2-3; 9 bases are shared with TRBD2. There are 16 residues in the CDR3. CDR1 is SGHTA and CDR2 is FQGNSA in the germline V gene. With V trimmed by 1 base and J by 4 bases, 6 bases remained unmatched. The CDR3 nucleotides are TGTGCCAGCAGCTTAGGGGGACTAGCTTTTTCAGATACGCAGTATTTT. Encoded protein: CASSLGGLAFSDTQYF.

This clonotype was detected a few times. The V gene is TRBV20-1, the J gene TRBJ2-3; D not certain. With 3 bases removed from V and 2 bases from J, the gap between germline ends came to 9 bases. The CDR3 extends over 13 amino acids. From germline, CDR1 is DFQATT and CDR2 SNEGSKA (reference sequence). The DNA of the CDR3 is TGCAGTGCTAGGGAGTGGAACACAGATACGCAGTATTTT. Its protein is CSAREWNTDTQYF.

J is TRBJ2-5 and V is TRBV6-2 or TRBV6-3; 10 bases are a match to TRBD1. Germline-derived CDR1 and CDR2 are MNHEY and SVGEGT. V lost 7 bases, J lost 7 bases, and 9 bases stayed unmatched. The CDR3 extends over 14 amino acids. The CDR3 nucleotides are TGTGCCAGCATCCCCGCCGGGACAGGGGCGACCCAGTACTTC. Amino acids: CASIPAGTGATQYF.

Only a few counts were recorded for this clonotype. It may be a read error: a sequence one base away is much more abundant. The gene calls are TRBV20-1 and TRBJ2-1; 10 positions agree with TRBD2. The better agreement between TRBJ2-7 and the DNA end casts doubt on the J call. This CDR3 comprises 13 residues. Germline V gives CDR1 DFQATT, CDR2 SNEGSKA (reference sequence). Here the CDR3 reads CSPTSGNYNEQYF. The CDR3 DNA follows: TGCAGTCCTACTAGCGGGAACTACAATGAGCAGTACTTC.

This clonotype has at least ten counts. J is TRBJ2-5 and V is TRBV9; tentatively, D is TRBD2 (6 bases). Trimming took 0 bases from V and 5 from J, leaving 8 bases between them. The CDR3 has 13 amino acids. The germline V gene encodes CDR1 SGDLS and CDR2 YYNGEE. CDR3 residues: CASSVALAETQYF. DNA for the CDR3: TGTGCCAGCAGCGTAGCTCTAGCGGAGACCCAGTACTTC.

The table lists this clonotype with many counts. This chain joins TRBV7-3 and TRBJ2-6, with D perhaps assigned TRBD1 or TRBD2 (5 bases each). V was shortened by 0 bases and J by 4 bases, with 13 bases between the two germline ends. The CDR3 loop spans 17 amino acids. Germline lookup yields CDR1 SGHTA and CDR2 FQGTGA. The DNA of the CDR3 is TGTGCCAGCAGCTTAACGAGGGGAGTGCAAGGGGCCAACGTCCTGACTTTC. Translation: CASSLTRGVQGANVLTF.